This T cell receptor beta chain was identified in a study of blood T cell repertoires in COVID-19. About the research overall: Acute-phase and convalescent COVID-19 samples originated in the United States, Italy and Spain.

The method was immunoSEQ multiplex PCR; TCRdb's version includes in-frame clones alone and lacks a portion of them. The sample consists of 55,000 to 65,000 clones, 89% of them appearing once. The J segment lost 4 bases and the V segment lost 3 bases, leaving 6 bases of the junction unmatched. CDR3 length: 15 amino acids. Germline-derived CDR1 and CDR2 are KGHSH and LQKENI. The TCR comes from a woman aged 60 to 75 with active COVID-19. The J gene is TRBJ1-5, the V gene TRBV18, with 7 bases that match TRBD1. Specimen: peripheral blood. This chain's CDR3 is CASSPGTDRNQPQHF. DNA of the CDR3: TGTGCCAGCTCACCCGGGACAGACCGAAATCAGCCCCAGCATTTT.